These 18 T cell receptor beta chains came from one sample sequenced in a study of blood T cell repertoires in COVID-19. The data were produced by immunoSEQ multiplex PCR, yet TCRdb's version contains in-frame clones alone and is incomplete. The sample holds 190,000 or so clones, 85% to 90% seen once. The sample was peripheral blood. These receptor sequences come from a woman between 65 and 79 years old with acute or convalescent COVID-19.

The count of this clone is one. This chain uses TRBV7-6 with TRBJ2-5, with a weak D call TRBD2 (6 bases). CDR1 SGHVS and CDR2 FNYEAQ come from the germline V gene. The CDR3 covers 14 residues. The V gene lost 5 bases and the J gene lost 4 bases, with 14 bases spanning the gap. CDR3 residues: CASSRVAVIETQYF. CDR3 DNA sequence: TGTGCCAGCAGCCGGGTAGCGGTAATAGAGACCCAGTACTTC.

The V and J genes are TRBV5-1 and TRBJ2-5; D might be TRBD2 (6 bases). This CDR3 comprises 15 residues. V was trimmed by 0 bases and J by 2 bases, leaving 11 bases between them. Looked up from germline, CDR1 is SGHRS and CDR2 is YFSETQ. CDR3 sequence: CASSLGSSDQETQYF. Here the CDR3 DNA reads TGCGCCAGCAGCTTGGGTTCTAGCGATCAAGAGACCCAGTACTTC.

This clone came up once. This chain uses TRBV7-7 with TRBJ2-1; 9 nucleotides align to TRBD2. Germline V CDR1 and CDR2: SSHAT, FNYEAQ (reference sequence). V was clipped by 0 bases and J by 4 bases; unmatched bases: 1. The CDR3 has 15 amino acids. This CDR3 is CASSLASGRYNEQFF. The CDR3 coding sequence is TGTGCCAGCAGCTTAGCTAGCGGGAGATACAATGAGCAGTTCTTC.

The chain is built from TRBV11-2 and TRBJ1-1; a possible D gene is TRBD1 (6 bases). The V gene's germline CDR1 is SGHAT and CDR2 FQNNGV. This CDR3 is 15 amino acids long. With 5 bases removed from V and 0 bases from J, the gap between germline ends came to 13 bases. The CDR3 coding sequence is TGTGCCAGCAGCGTAAGGGGGACGGTGAACACTGAAGCTTTCTTT. Its protein product is CASSVRGTVNTEAFF.

The chain joins TRBV6-5 to TRBJ1-6; 10 bases match TRBD1. V shed 4 bases and J 7 bases; nucleotides not matched to a gene: 7. Germline lookup yields CDR1 MNHEY and CDR2 SVGAGI. The CDR3 sequence is 16 residues long. The DNA for the CDR3 is TGTGCCAGCAGTTCCGGGACAGGGGACGGGAATTCACCCCTCCACTTT. This sequence encodes CASSSGTGDGNSPLHF.

V is TRBV24-1 and J is TRBJ1-2; D is undetermined. The CDR3 length is 13 residues. The V end lost 3 bases, the J end lost 8 bases, and 12 bases lay between the germline ends. Per the germline V gene, CDR1 is KGHDR and CDR2 is SFDVKD. This CDR3 reads CATSDPNRYGYTF. DNA for the CDR3: TGTGCCACCAGTGATCCCAATAGATACGGCTACACCTTC.

This clone was recorded only once. This chain joins TRBV5-1 and TRBJ1-4, with 8 bases that match TRBD1. This CDR3 contains 15 residues. V lost 4 bases, J lost 8 bases, and 10 bases stayed unmatched. CDR1 SGHRS and CDR2 YFSETQ come from the germline V gene. Written as DNA, the CDR3 is TGCGCCAGCAGCGTATCACCAGGGGGCAGGGAAAAACTGTTTTTT. Its translation: CASSVSPGGREKLFF.

The chain couples TRBV3-1 (or the pseudogene TRBV3-2) to TRBJ2-2; D not certain. The CDR3 is made up of 15 amino acids. Germline CDR1 reads LGHDT; CDR2 reads YNNKEL (reference sequence). With 0 bases removed from V and 4 bases from J, the gap between germline ends came to 9 bases. As DNA, the CDR3 is TGTGCCAGCAGCCAAGAGATTGAGCTCACCGGGGAGCTGTTTTTT. It yields the protein CASSQEIELTGELFF.

The rearrangement uses TRBV7-8 and TRBJ1-1; no clear D gene. The CDR3 extends over 11 amino acids. The germline gives CDR1 SGHVS, CDR2 FQNEAQ. Trimming shortened V by 6 bases and J by 6 bases, and 8 bases separated the two germline ends. DNA for the CDR3: TGTGCCAGCAGGCTGAGTTCTGAAGCTTTCTTT. This encodes CASRLSSEAFF.

The chain couples TRBV9 to TRBJ2-7; tentative D call: TRBD1 (5 bases). CDR3 length equals 14 residues. The V and J ends lost 0 bases and 3 bases respectively, with 10 bases between them. CDR1 is SGDLS and CDR2 is YYNGEE in the germline V gene. The CDR3 sequence is CASSVGIGDYEQYF. In nucleotides, the CDR3 is TGTGCCAGCAGCGTAGGTATAGGGGACTACGAGCAGTACTTC.

The V call is TRBV18, the J call TRBJ1-2; 7 bases align to TRBD1. Per the germline V gene, CDR1 is KGHSH and CDR2 is LQKENI. The CDR3 runs to 13 residues. After removal of 5 bases from V and 2 bases from J, the junction contained 2 bases not matched to a gene. The CDR3: CASSEDRNYGYTF. The CDR3 bases are TGTGCCAGCTCAGAGGACAGGAACTATGGCTACACCTTC.

This clone has a handful of counts. The chain recombines TRBV4-1 with TRBJ2-7, with 7 bases fitting TRBD1. The CDR3 extends over 14 amino acids. Germline CDR1 reads MGHRA; CDR2 reads YSYEKL. V lost 4 bases to trimming and J lost 7 bases; unmatched junction nucleotides: 10. CDR3: CASSPLLRGQEQYF. The CDR3 nucleotides are TGCGCCAGCAGCCCTCTCCTTAGGGGGCAAGAGCAGTACTTC.

The chain links TRBV11-2 to TRBJ2-7; 7 bases are a match to TRBD2. This CDR3 spans 13 amino acids. Germline assignment: CDR1 SGHAT and CDR2 FQNNGV. Trimming cost V 5 bases and J 6 bases; bases outside gene matches: 7. The CDR3 DNA is TGTGCCAGCAGCCCCCGGACTAGTTCCGAGCAGTACTTC. Protein sequence: CASSPRTSSEQYF.

The V and J genes are TRBV7-9 and TRBJ2-5; TRBD2 aligns across 7 bases. J gave up 5 bases and V 4 bases, and 4 bases lay outside the gene matches. The CDR3 runs to 13 residues. Germline V gene data show CDR1 as SEHNR and CDR2 as FQNEAQ (reference sequence). The CDR3 loop reads CASSWVGGETQYF. In DNA, the CDR3 is TGTGCCAGCAGCTGGGTGGGAGGGGAGACCCAGTACTTC.

V usage is TRBV27 and J usage is TRBJ2-5; D is undetermined. The CDR3 is 13 residues long. Germline CDR1 MNHEY, CDR2 SMNVEV (reference sequence). The germline V and J ends were trimmed by 1 base and 5 bases, with 8 bases remaining between them. CDR3: CASSLFGTETQYF. In DNA form, the CDR3 reads TGTGCCAGCAGTTTATTCGGTACGGAGACCCAGTACTTC.

V and J are TRBV11-2 and TRBJ2-2; D possibly corresponds to TRBD2 (6 bases). V was trimmed by 5 bases and J by 5 bases, leaving 15 bases between them. The CDR3 is 15 residues long. The germline gives CDR1 SGHAT, CDR2 FQNNGV. CDR3 sequence reads: CASSPRGRETGELFF. For the CDR3, the DNA is TGTGCCAGCAGCCCGCGGGGCAGAGAAACCGGGGAGCTGTTTTTT.

This clone was counted only a few times. The chain combines TRBV7-9 with TRBJ2-3, with 11 bases lining up with TRBD2. Germline CDR1 and CDR2: SEHNR and FQNEAQ (reference sequence). The CDR3 length is 16 residues. Unmatched junction bases numbered 4, after V lost 1 base and J lost 4 bases. CDR3 sequence reads: CASSLVLAGASDTQYF. The DNA of the CDR3 is TGTGCCAGCAGCTTAGTACTAGCGGGAGCTTCAGATACGCAGTATTTT.

The chain recombines TRBV19 with TRBJ2-1; 10 bases map to TRBD2. The length of the CDR3 is 15 residues. Losses at the gene ends were 4 bases for V and 9 bases for J; bases not matched to a gene: 9. The germline CDR1 and CDR2 sequences are LNHDA and SQIVND (reference sequence). The CDR3 spells CASSKASGSQGEQFF. Here the CDR3 DNA reads TGTGCCAGTAGTAAGGCTAGCGGGAGTCAGGGTGAGCAGTTCTTC.